The rows below give T cell receptor beta chains drawn from one sample of a study of blood T cells in healthy people across ages. TCRdb independently ran MiXCR on the 5' RACE reads; one entry per CDR3 protein. The data contain approximately 960,000 distinct CDR3 sequences, 25% to 35% of them singletons. The data were also submitted as part of a second study, on T cells of mothers and their children.

Sequenced: blood. The receptors were sampled from a woman aged 40 to 50 in good health. Both conserved end residues are part of each CDR3. D genes are given only for firm matches. Clone size, where shown, is once, few, many, or a class for clones that have expanded.

V gene	clone size	D gene	J gene	CDR3 protein	CDR3 DNA
TRBV5-1	-	-	TRBJ2-5	CASSLAEIEETQYF	TGCGCCAGCAGCTTAGCGGAGATCGAAGAGACCCAGTACTTC
TRBV20-1	-	-	TRBJ2-2	CSATNTGGTGELFF	TGCAGTGCCACTAACACTGGGGGAACCGGGGAGCTGTTTTTT
TRBV25-1	-	TRBD1	TRBJ1-4	CASSQPGQGNEELFF	TGTGCCAGCAGCCAACCGGGACAGGGAAATGAAGAACTGTTTTTT
TRBV30	-	TRBD1	TRBJ2-7	CAWSSGQGALGYEQYF	TGTGCCTGGAGTTCAGGACAGGGGGCGTTGGGCTACGAGCAGTACTTC
TRBV6-5	-	-	TRBJ2-1	CASSSLGGILYNEQFF	TGTGCCAGCAGTTCCCTTGGTGGGATCCTCTACAATGAGCAGTTCTTC
TRBV7-9	-	-	TRBJ2-3	CASTRNTDTQYF	TGTGCCAGCACCCGCAACACAGATACGCAGTATTTT
TRBV7-8	-	TRBD1	TRBJ2-7	CASSDERWDSSYNEQYF	TGTGCCAGCAGCGATGAGAGGTGGGACAGCTCCTACAATGAGCAGTACTTC
TRBV5-5	-	-	TRBJ1-1	CASSLGGGVVNTEAFF	TGTGCCAGCAGCTTGGGGGGGGGGGTTGTAAACACTGAAGCTTTCTTT
TRBV4-3	many	-	TRBJ2-1	CASSQHGGRTSPINNEQFF	TGCGCCAGCAGCCAACATGGTGGGAGGACAAGTCCTATAAACAATGAGCAGTTCTTC
TRBV7-2	few	TRBD1	TRBJ2-1	CASSLHDRGNEQFF	TGTGCCAGCAGCTTACACGACAGGGGGAATGAGCAGTTCTTC
TRBV27	many	TRBD2	TRBJ2-7	CASSLSATGTSGGFTYEQYF	TGTGCCAGCAGTTTATCGGCGACCGGGACTAGCGGGGGGTTTACCTACGAGCAGTACTTC
TRBV27	few	-	TRBJ1-2	CASSTELRGYGYTF	TGTGCTAGCAGTACAGAGCTAAGGGGCTATGGCTACACCTTC
TRBV6-1	-	TRBD2	TRBJ2-3	CASSHTAGEPDTQYF	TGTGCCAGCAGTCACACAGCGGGGGAGCCAGATACGCAGTATTTT
TRBV3-1	-	-	TRBJ1-2	CASSPRGGANYGYTF	TGTGCCAGCAGCCCTCGAGGGGGGGCGAACTATGGCTACACCTTC
TRBV4-3	-	TRBD1	TRBJ1-2	CASRQGADSVYGYTF	TGCGCCAGCAGGCAGGGGGCGGACAGCGTCTATGGCTACACCTTC
TRBV5-1	-	TRBD1	TRBJ1-1	CASSLQGQGLSNTEAFF	TGCGCCAGCAGCTTGCAGGGACAGGGCCTCTCGAACACTGAAGCTTTCTTT
TRBV15	few	TRBD2	TRBJ2-5	CATSRGTSGTQYF	TGTGCCACCAGCAGAGGGACTAGCGGGACCCAGTACTTC
TRBV5-1	few	TRBD1	TRBJ1-2	CASEPGQGAAAYGYTF	TGCGCCAGCGAACCCGGACAGGGGGCCGCCGCCTATGGCTACACCTTC
TRBV6-6	-	-	TRBJ1-5	CASKGTNQPQHF	TGTGCCAGCAAGGGCACTAATCAGCCCCAGCATTTT
TRBV19	-	TRBD1	TRBJ1-5	CASRQGEQPQHF	TGTGCCAGTCGACAGGGGGAACAGCCCCAGCATTTT
TRBV5-1	many	-	TRBJ2-5	CASSLGPGETQYF	TGTGCCAGCAGCTTGGGGCCTGGTGAGACCCAGTACTTC
TRBV20-1	-	-	TRBJ2-7	CSASTSAYEQYF	TGCAGTGCCTCCACCAGTGCCTACGAGCAGTACTTC
TRBV4-3	-	-	TRBJ1-1	CASSQDGGFNQAGANTEAFF	TGCGCCAGCAGCCAAGATGGGGGGTTTAATCAGGCTGGGGCAAACACTGAAGCTTTCTTT
TRBV7-9	many	-	TRBJ2-1	CASSQVLRGSYNEQFF	TGTGCCAGCAGCCAGGTGCTACGGGGCTCCTACAATGAGCAGTTCTTC
TRBV20-1	many	TRBD1	TRBJ2-7	CSGGDRADEQYF	TGCAGTGGGGGGGACAGGGCGGACGAGCAGTACTTC
TRBV5-1	many	-	TRBJ2-5	CASSLGGVGETQYF	TGCGCCAGCAGCTTGGGCGGGGTCGGAGAGACCCAGTACTTC
TRBV5-6	-	TRBD1	TRBJ1-5	CASSPSGQGRNQPQHF	TGTGCCAGCAGCCCCTCCGGACAGGGACGAAATCAGCCCCAGCATTTT
TRBV11-3	once	-	TRBJ2-7	CASSDMGYEQYF	TGTGCCAGCAGCGACATGGGATACGAGCAGTACTTC
TRBV7-9	-	TRBD2	TRBJ2-5	CASSFGTIETQYF	TGTGCCAGCAGCTTTGGGACTATAGAGACCCAGTACTTC
TRBV7-8	many	-	TRBJ2-7	CASSLGAGPSYEQYF	TGTGCCAGCAGCTTAGGGGCGGGGCCCTCCTACGAGCAGTACTTC
TRBV29-1	many	TRBD1	TRBJ2-1	CSGGQGPSYNEQFF	TGCAGCGGAGGACAGGGTCCCTCCTACAATGAGCAGTTCTTC
TRBV10-3	-	-	TRBJ1-1	CAITAGAEAEAFF	TGTGCCATCACGGCGGGGGCGGAAGCTGAAGCTTTCTTT
TRBV5-1	few	-	TRBJ2-7	CASSPTRGGYEQYF	TGCGCCAGCAGCCCGACGCGAGGGGGCTACGAGCAGTACTTC
TRBV28	few	TRBD1	TRBJ1-2	CASSFGGTGSSYGYTF	TGTGCCAGCAGTTTTGGGGGGACAGGCAGTTCCTATGGCTACACCTTC
TRBV12-3/TRBV12-4	few	TRBD1	TRBJ1-1	CASSLQGAWGNTEAFF	TGTGCCAGCAGTCTACAGGGGGCGTGGGGCAACACTGAAGCTTTCTTT
TRBV20-1	many	-	TRBJ2-1	CSASPGYIRGADNEQFF	TGCAGTGCTAGTCCCGGTTATATACGGGGGGCTGACAATGAGCAGTTCTTC
TRBV6-1	-	-	TRBJ2-1	CASTYGRYNEQFF	TGTGCCAGCACTTACGGACGGTACAATGAGCAGTTCTTC
TRBV7-3	few	-	TRBJ2-3	CASSSLGPDTQYF	TGTGCCAGCAGCTCCCTAGGGCCAGATACGCAGTATTTT